This section outlines one TCR beta chain sequence together with its context. In the original workflow: Using reference gene primer amplification, nucleated cell counts were estimated. Repertoires were generated with immunoSEQ multiplex PCR, while TCRdb's copy carries only in-frame clones and drops some. Clone size and V and J calls were adopted from that table, with D and trimming inferred from the DNA. The sample holds 55,000 to 80,000 clones, approximately 91% seen once. Germline V gene sequence: CDR1 SGHRS, CDR2 YFSETQ. The CDR3 covers 15 residues. Trimming left V 0 bases short and J 4 bases short, with 13 bases between. The record originates from a study of blood T cell repertoires in COVID-19. Study context: The study drew acute and convalescent COVID-19 samples from the United States, Italy and Spain. T cells, B-cell-depleted T cells, or PBMCs supplied cDNA or gDNA.

The sequence was obtained from a man aged 50 or older with acute or convalescent COVID-19. J is TRBJ1-2 and V is TRBV5-1; TRBD1 is a possible D gene (5 bases). The material sequenced was peripheral blood. As DNA, the CDR3 is TGCGCCAGCAGCTTGGCCCGCGGGGGGAGCTATGGCTACACCTTC. Translation gives CASSLARGGSYGYTF.